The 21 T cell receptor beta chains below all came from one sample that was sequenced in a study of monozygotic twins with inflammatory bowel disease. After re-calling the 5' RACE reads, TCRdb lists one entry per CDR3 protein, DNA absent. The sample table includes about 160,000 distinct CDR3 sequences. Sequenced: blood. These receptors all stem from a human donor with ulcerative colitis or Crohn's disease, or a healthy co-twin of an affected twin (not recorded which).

The CDR3 sequence is CSAAGPEGYGYTF. The chain is built from TRBV20-1 and TRBJ1-2. The CDR3 sequence is 13 residues long. Germline CDR1 and CDR2: DFQATT and SNEGSKA (reference sequence).

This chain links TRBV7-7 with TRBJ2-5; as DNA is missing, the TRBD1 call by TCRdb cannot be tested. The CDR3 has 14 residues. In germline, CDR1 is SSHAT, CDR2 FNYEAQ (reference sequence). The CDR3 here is CASSLEGQGETQYF.

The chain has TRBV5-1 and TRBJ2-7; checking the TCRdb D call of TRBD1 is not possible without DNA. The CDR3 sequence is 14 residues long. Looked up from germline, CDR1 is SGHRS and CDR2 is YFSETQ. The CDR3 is CASRADSLSYEQYF.

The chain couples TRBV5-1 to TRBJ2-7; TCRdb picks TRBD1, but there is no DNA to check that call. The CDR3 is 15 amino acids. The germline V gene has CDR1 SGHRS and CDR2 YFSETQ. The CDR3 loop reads CASSPHRDTDNEQYF.

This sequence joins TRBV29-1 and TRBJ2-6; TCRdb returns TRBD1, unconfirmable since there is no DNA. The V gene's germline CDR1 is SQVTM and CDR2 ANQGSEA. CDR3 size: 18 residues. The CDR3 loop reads CSVVRAGQGASGANVLTF.

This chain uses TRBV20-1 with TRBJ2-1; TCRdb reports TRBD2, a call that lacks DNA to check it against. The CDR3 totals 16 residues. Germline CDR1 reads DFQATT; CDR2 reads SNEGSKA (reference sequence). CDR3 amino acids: CSAKGKAGGSYNEQFF.

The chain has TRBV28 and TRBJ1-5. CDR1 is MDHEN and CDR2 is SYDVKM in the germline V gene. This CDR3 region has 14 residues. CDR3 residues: CASGKDSGHQPQHF.

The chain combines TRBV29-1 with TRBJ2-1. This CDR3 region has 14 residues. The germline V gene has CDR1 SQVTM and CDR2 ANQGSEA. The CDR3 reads CSSERVLSYNEQFF.

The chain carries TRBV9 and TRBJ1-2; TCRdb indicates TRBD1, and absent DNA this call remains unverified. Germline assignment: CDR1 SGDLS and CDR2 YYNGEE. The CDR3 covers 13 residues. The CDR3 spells CASSEGAIRGYTF.

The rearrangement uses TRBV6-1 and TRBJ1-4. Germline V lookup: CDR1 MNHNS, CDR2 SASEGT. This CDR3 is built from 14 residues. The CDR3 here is CASKATVTNGKLFF.

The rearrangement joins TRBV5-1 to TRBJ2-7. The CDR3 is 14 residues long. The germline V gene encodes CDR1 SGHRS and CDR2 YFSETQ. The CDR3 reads CASSLGWEPYEQYF.

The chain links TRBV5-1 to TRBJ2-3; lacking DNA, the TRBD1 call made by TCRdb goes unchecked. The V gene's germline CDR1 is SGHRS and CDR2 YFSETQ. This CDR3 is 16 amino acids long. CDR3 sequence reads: CASSFRTGGGDDTQYF.

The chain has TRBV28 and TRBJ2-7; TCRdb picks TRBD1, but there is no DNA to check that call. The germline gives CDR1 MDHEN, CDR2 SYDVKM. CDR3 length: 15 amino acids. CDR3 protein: CASSPDRPRSYEQYF.

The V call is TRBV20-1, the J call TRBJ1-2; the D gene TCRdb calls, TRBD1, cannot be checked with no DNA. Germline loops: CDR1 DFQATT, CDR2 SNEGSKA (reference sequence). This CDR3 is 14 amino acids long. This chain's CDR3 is CSAREGAKNYGYTF.

The CDR3 spells CASSHLLGTPEKLFF. The chain links TRBV14 to TRBJ1-4. CDR1 and CDR2 (germline): SGHDN, FVKESK. The CDR3 has 15 amino acids.

The CDR3 loop is CASSPDRTFVDEQFF. V gene TRBV18 combines with J gene TRBJ2-1; TCRdb calls TRBD1, which cannot be checked without DNA. The CDR3 sequence is 15 residues long. Germline lookup yields CDR1 KGHSH and CDR2 LQKENI.

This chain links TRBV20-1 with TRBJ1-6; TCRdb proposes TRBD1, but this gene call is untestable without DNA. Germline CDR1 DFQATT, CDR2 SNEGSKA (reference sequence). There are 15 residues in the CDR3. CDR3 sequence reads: CSAGTGGSYNSPLHF.

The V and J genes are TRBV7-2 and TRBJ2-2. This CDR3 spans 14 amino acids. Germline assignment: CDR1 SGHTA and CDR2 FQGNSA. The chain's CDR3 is CASSLIEGTGELFF.

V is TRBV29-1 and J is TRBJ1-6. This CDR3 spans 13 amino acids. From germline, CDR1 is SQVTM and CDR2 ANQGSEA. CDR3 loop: CSARLGASSPLHF.

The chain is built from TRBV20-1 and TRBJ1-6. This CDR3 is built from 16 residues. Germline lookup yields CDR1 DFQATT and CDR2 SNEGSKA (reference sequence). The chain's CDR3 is CSAGRRGSSYNSPLHF.

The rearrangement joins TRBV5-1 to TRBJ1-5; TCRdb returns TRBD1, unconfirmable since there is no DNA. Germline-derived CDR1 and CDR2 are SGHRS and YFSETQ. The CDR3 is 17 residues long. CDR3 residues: CASSLGVGGHSNQPQHF.